These T cell receptor beta chains were read from a single sample in a study of blood T cell repertoires in COVID-19. This table comes from immunoSEQ multiplex PCR, and its TCRdb copy is limited to in-frame clones, with some not included. The sample records approximately 210,000 clones, around 89% being singletons. The specimen was peripheral blood. Receptors originate from a woman in her 40s with acute or convalescent COVID-19. CDR3s include the opening cysteine and the closing phenylalanine or tryptophan. Fields, in order: clone size, J gene, D gene, V gene, CDR3 protein, CDR3 DNA. A D gene is named only where the DNA matches it firmly. Clone size is not always given. Where it is, it says once, few, many or a class for expanded clones.

NA,TRBJ1-5,NA,TRBV6-5,CASSYSTGNQPQHF,TGTGCCAGCAGTTACTCGACGGGGAATCAGCCCCAGCATTTT
NA,TRBJ2-3,NA,TRBV25-1,CASSFDNEVADTQYF,TGTGCCAGCAGCTTTGACAATGAAGTTGCAGATACGCAGTATTTT
NA,TRBJ1-6,TRBD1,TRBV19,CASSTGTGVSSYNSPLHF,TGTGCCAGTAGTACCGGGACAGGGGTGAGCTCCTATAATTCACCCCTCCACTTT
NA,TRBJ2-3,NA,TRBV6-5,CASSYRYTGTDTQYF,TGTGCCAGCAGTTACCGGTATACGGGCACAGATACGCAGTATTTT
NA,TRBJ1-6,NA,TRBV10-3,CAISEGQHNSPLHF,TGTGCCATCAGTGAGGGGCAGCATAATTCACCCCTCCACTTT
NA,TRBJ1-1,NA,TRBV10-2,CASSESSDTEAFF,TGCGCCAGCAGTGAGTCCTCGGACACTGAAGCTTTCTTT
NA,TRBJ1-5,NA,TRBV27,CASSHFGSSSILSNQPQHF,TGTGCCAGCAGTCACTTCGGGAGCTCCTCCATATTAAGCAATCAGCCCCAGCATTTT
NA,TRBJ2-5,TRBD2,TRBV11-2,CASSPSGLAETQYF,TGTGCCAGCAGCCCCTCGGGACTAGCAGAGACCCAGTACTTC
once,TRBJ1-5,NA,TRBV30,CAWSLEGNQPQHF,TGTGCCTGGAGTTTGGAGGGCAATCAGCCCCAGCATTTT
NA,TRBJ1-4,TRBD1,TRBV19,CASSPQGQLYNEKLFF,TGTGCCAGTAGTCCCCAGGGACAGCTCTATAATGAAAAACTGTTTTTT
NA,TRBJ2-1,NA,TRBV5-1,CASSLVQEIYNEQFF,TGCGCCAGCAGCTTGGTTCAGGAAATCTACAATGAGCAGTTCTTC
NA,TRBJ1-2,NA,TRBV6-5,CASSYRENYGYTF,TGTGCCAGCAGTTACAGAGAAAACTATGGCTACACCTTC
NA,TRBJ1-6,TRBD1,TRBV19,CASTGQGERTSSYNSPLHF,TGTGCCAGTACGGGACAGGGGGAACGGACCAGCTCCTATAATTCACCCCTCCACTTT
NA,TRBJ2-2,TRBD1,TRBV7-2,CASSLVGGTGFTGELFF,TGTGCCAGCAGCTTAGTTGGCGGGACAGGGTTCACCGGGGAGCTGTTTTTT
NA,TRBJ1-4,NA,TRBV6-5,CASNKQGELFF,TGTGCCAGCAACAAACAAGGGGAACTGTTTTTT
once,TRBJ2-5,NA,TRBV18,CASSPVGAGETQYF,TGTGCCAGCTCACCGGTTGGGGCCGGGGAGACCCAGTACTTC
NA,TRBJ1-4,NA,TRBV7-2,CASSPSVAAFNEKLFF,TGTGCCAGCAGCCCCTCCGTCGCGGCCTTTAATGAAAAACTGTTTTTT
NA,TRBJ1-2,TRBD1,TRBV6-2/TRBV6-3,CASSRTGRNYGYTF,TGTGCCAGCAGTAGGACAGGGCGTAACTATGGCTACACCTTC
NA,TRBJ2-3,TRBD2,TRBV7-6,CASSLHSGTTGPSTDTQYF,TGTGCCAGCAGCCTACACTCCGGGACTACCGGTCCCAGCACAGATACGCAGTATTTT
NA,TRBJ1-2,NA,TRBV3-1/TRBV3-2,CASSQDPRANGYTF,TGTGCCAGCAGCCAAGATCCCAGGGCCAATGGCTACACCTTC